This TCR beta chain was recovered during a study of cytomegalovirus exposure and HLA in healthy donors. Study-level results: Cytomegalovirus association was assigned to about 150 TCR beta chains. Rare sequences made up most TCRs, while some public TCRs were found in many donors. Later analysis demonstrated an association between a missense DCLRE1C variant and TCR beta V- and J-gene trimming. HLA allele associations emerged for around 15,000 TCR beta sequences in a later analysis, at 0.05 false discovery rate.

The PCR ran on 60 Vbeta and 13 Jbeta primers. TCRdb's copy holds only in-frame clones and misses some; the assay was immunoSEQ multiplex PCR. The sample includes roughly 170,000 clones, roughly 84% of them seen just once. Remarks on this clone: The target antigen is unknown.

Germline lookup yields CDR1 SGHRS and CDR2 YFSETQ. The V end was cut by 0 bases, the J end by 2 bases, with 5 bases between. The CDR3 contains 14 residues. The sequence was obtained from a man younger than 40 in good health and CMV-seronegative. The J gene is TRBJ2-2, the V gene TRBV5-1; no reliable D call. The sample taken for sequencing was PBMCs. The CDR3, as DNA: TGCGCCAGCAGCTTGGTCAGAAACACCGGGGAGCTGTTTTTT. Protein product: CASSLVRNTGELFF.